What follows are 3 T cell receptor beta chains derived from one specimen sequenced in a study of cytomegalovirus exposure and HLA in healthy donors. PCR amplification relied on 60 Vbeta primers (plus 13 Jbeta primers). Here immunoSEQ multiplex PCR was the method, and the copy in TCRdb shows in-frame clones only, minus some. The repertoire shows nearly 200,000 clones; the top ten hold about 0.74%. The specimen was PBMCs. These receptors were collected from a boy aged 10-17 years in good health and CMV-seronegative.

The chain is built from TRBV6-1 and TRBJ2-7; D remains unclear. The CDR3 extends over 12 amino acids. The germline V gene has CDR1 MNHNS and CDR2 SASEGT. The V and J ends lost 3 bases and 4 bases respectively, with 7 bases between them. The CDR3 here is CASSDSGYEQYF. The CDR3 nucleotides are TGTGCCAGCAGTGACTCCGGGTACGAGCAGTACTTC.

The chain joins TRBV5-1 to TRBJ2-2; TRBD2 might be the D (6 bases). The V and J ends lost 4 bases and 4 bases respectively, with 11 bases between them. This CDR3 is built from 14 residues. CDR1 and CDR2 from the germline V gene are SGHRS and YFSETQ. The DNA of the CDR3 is TGCGCCAGCAGCGAGGGACTGATCACCGGGGAGCTGTTTTTT. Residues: CASSEGLITGELFF. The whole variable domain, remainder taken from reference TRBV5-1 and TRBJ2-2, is KAGVTQTPRYLIKTRGQQVTLSCSPISGHRSVSWYQQTPGQGLQFLFEYFSETQRNKGNFPGRFSGRQFSNSRSEMNVSTLELGDSALYLCASSEGLITGELFFGEGSRLTVL.

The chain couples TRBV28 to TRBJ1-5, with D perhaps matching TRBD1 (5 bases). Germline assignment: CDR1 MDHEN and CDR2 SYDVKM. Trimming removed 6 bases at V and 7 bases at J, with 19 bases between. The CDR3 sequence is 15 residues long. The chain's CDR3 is CASSTQRGRGQPQHF. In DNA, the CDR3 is TGTGCCAGCAGCACCCAACGGGGGAGGGGACAGCCCCAGCATTTT.